The 5 T cell receptor beta chains below come from one sample, sequenced in a study of human T cells and chemical hapten exposure. Time point reported: pre-sensitization, week 0. Stated treatment: therapeutic diphenylcyclopropenone sensitization with weekly scalp DPC. MiXCR, run by TCRdb on the RACE reads, gives a single entry per CDR3 protein. This sample has 180,000 or so distinct CDR3 sequences, with under 35% found just once. The specimen comprised whole blood, sampled in connection with sensitization to the hapten diphenylcyclopropenone (DPC). The receptors were gathered from a young woman with alopecia areata. Some clones in this sample may be carry-over from other donors' samples.

This clonotype was detected a few times. The chain is built from TRBV6-5 and TRBJ2-5, with D perhaps matching TRBD1 (5 bases). The CDR3 extends over 13 amino acids. The germline CDR1 and CDR2 sequences are MNHEY and SVGAGI. V was trimmed by 5 bases and J by 2 bases, leaving 9 bases between them. In DNA form, the CDR3 reads TGTGCCAGCAGTGCCAGGGAACAAGAGACCCAGTACTTC. Translation gives CASSAREQETQYF.

The sample holds many counts of this clonotype. V and J are TRBV6-1 and TRBJ1-4; D gene unclear. Germline V gives CDR1 MNHNS, CDR2 SASEGT. This CDR3 is 14 amino acids long. Trimming shortened V by 5 bases and J by 3 bases, and 10 bases separated the two germline ends. DNA of the CDR3: TGTGCCAGCAGTCCTAGACCGCCTAATGAAAAACTGTTTTTT. It codes for CASSPRPPNEKLFF.

This clonotype has more than one count but fewer than ten. The rearrangement links TRBV21-1 to TRBJ1-6. TRBV21-1 is a pseudogene locus. The CDR3 runs 13 residues. The CDR3 region has the DNA TGTGCCATCCACGGCGGGTGGGGGTCACCCCTCCACTTT. Protein: CAIHGGWGSPLHF.

The chain has TRBV28 and TRBJ1-1; D possibly corresponds to TRBD1 (5 bases). CDR1 and CDR2 (germline): MDHEN, SYDVKM. V dropped 1 base and J dropped 0 bases, with 9 bases sitting between them. The CDR3 covers 15 residues. The DNA of the CDR3 is TGTGCCAGCAGTTTATTTGCAGGGCTGAACACTGAAGCTTTCTTT. Translated, it gives CASSLFAGLNTEAFF.

At least ten counts were recorded for this clonotype. The chain uses TRBV12-5 and TRBJ1-1; no definite D call. V gave up 2 bases and J gave up 2 bases, with 0 bases separating them. This CDR3 region has 11 residues. Germline CDR1 is LGHNT and CDR2 is FRNRAP. The CDR3 is CASGLNTEAFF. For the CDR3, the DNA is TGTGCTAGTGGTTTGAACACTGAAGCTTTCTTT.